A single TCR beta chain is shown here with its context. Its antigen is unknown. Authors' data handling: ImmunoSEQ only sent back junction sequences with no quality scores, so filtering was done differently. Sequenced by immunoSEQ multiplex PCR; TCRdb stores in-frame clones only, minus some. V and J calls and clone size are given by that table; D and trimming were obtained from the DNA. The table records under 2.5 million clones, about nine tenths of them present only once. CDR1 is SGHTA, CDR2 FQGTGA, per germline. V gave up 5 bases and J gave up 3 bases, with 7 bases separating them. The CDR3 extends over 13 amino acids. This record comes from a study of shared clonotypes between healthy human individuals. Findings of the study overall: Rarefaction exposed incomplete sorted-subset sequencing despite large depth. When naive CD4 clonotypes were compared across a few donors, 4% to 6.5% were shared.

The origin of this receptor is a man younger than 30 in good health. Some clones in this sample may be carry-over from other donors' samples. The sequencing input was naive CD4+ T cells from PBMCs. As for subset: CD45RA+ positively selected. This chain uses TRBV7-3 with TRBJ1-4; tentative D call: TRBD1 (5 bases). CDR3 loop: CASSPGPNEKLFF. The CDR3 DNA sequence: TGTGCCAGCAGCCCGGGGCCTAATGAAAAACTGTTTTTT.